This entry lists 10 T cell receptor beta chains sequenced from one sample in a study of blood T cell repertoires in COVID-19. TCRdb's table, derived via immunoSEQ multiplex PCR, lists solely in-frame clones and lacks some. The profile shows about 130,000 clones, about 86% of them singletons. The material sequenced was PBMCs or T cells enriched from blood (not recorded which). All receptors come from a man in his forties or fifties with acute COVID-19.

The chain joins TRBV3-1 (or the pseudogene TRBV3-2) to TRBJ1-6, with TRBD1 matching over 7 bases. There are 15 residues in the CDR3. V lost 4 bases to trimming and J lost 4 bases; unmatched junction nucleotides: 4. Germline CDR1 and CDR2: LGHDT and YNNKEL (reference sequence). In DNA, the CDR3 is TGTGCCAGCAGCCGGGGACAGAATTATAATTCACCCCTCCACTTT. Translated, it gives CASSRGQNYNSPLHF.

V usage is TRBV28 and J usage is TRBJ2-7; D perhaps matches TRBD1 (5 bases). Germline CDR1 is MDHEN and CDR2 is SYDVKM. With 10 bases removed from V and 0 bases from J, the gap between germline ends came to 10 bases. This CDR3 has 12 amino acids. The CDR3 sequence: CAIRGSSYEQYF. The CDR3, as DNA: TGTGCCATAAGGGGAAGCTCCTACGAGCAGTACTTC.

V and J are TRBV28 and TRBJ2-1; 10 bases line up with TRBD2. CDR3 length: 16 residues. Germline assignment: CDR1 MDHEN and CDR2 SYDVKM. Trimming took 5 bases from V and 4 from J; bases not matched to a gene: 8. CDR3 protein: CASSPATSGLYNEQFF. In DNA form, the CDR3 reads TGTGCCAGCAGTCCCGCGACTAGCGGGCTTTACAATGAGCAGTTCTTC.

V gene TRBV18 combines with J gene TRBJ1-5; tentatively, D is TRBD1 (6 bases). The V end was cut by 3 bases, the J end by 3 bases, with 15 bases between. The CDR3 spans 16 residues. Germline CDR1 and CDR2: KGHSH and LQKENI. The CDR3 nucleotides are TGTGCCAGCTCACCTTTCTCGGCAGGGGACAATCAGCCCCAGCATTTT. Its translation: CASSPFSAGDNQPQHF.

This sequence joins TRBV15 and TRBJ2-5; 10 bases are a match to TRBD2. The CDR3 covers 16 residues. V lost 0 bases to trimming and J lost 5 bases; unmatched junction nucleotides: 6. Germline V gene sequence: CDR1 LNHNV, CDR2 YYDKDF (reference sequence). CDR3 region: CATSRDSGRAWETQYF. CDR3 coding DNA: TGTGCCACCAGCAGAGACAGCGGGAGGGCCTGGGAGACCCAGTACTTC.

This clone turned up a few times. The chain is built from TRBV11-2 and TRBJ2-1; D gene ambiguous. CDR1 is SGHAT, CDR2 FQNNGV, per germline. V lost 5 bases and J 4 bases, leaving 3 bases between the germline ends. The CDR3 is 11 residues long. The CDR3 bases are TGTGCCAGCAGCCCTTACAATGAGCAGTTCTTC. This translates into CASSPYNEQFF.

The chain is built from TRBV9 and TRBJ2-2; D is unclear. CDR1 is SGDLS and CDR2 is YYNGEE in the germline V gene. V gave up 4 bases and J gave up 6 bases, with 13 bases separating them. The CDR3 runs 14 residues. The chain's CDR3 is CASSPRLLSGELFF. The CDR3 DNA sequence: TGTGCCAGCAGCCCCCGACTTCTTTCCGGGGAGCTGTTTTTT.

The chain employs TRBV13 and TRBJ2-3; tentatively, D is TRBD1 (6 bases). The CDR3 is made up of 14 amino acids. Germline V CDR1 and CDR2: PRHDT, FYEKMQ (reference sequence). The V end lost 5 bases, the J end lost 6 bases, and 15 bases lay between the germline ends. The CDR3 sequence: CASSSPERGDTQYF. CDR3 nucleotide sequence: TGTGCCAGCAGCAGCCCGGAGAGGGGGGATACGCAGTATTTT. Complete variable domain (other parts from reference TRBV13 and TRBJ2-3): AAGVIQSPRHLIKEKRETATLKCYPIPRHDTVYWYQQGPGQDPQFLISFYEKMQSDKGSIPDRFSAQQFSDYHSELNMSSLELGDSALYFCASSSPERGDTQYFGPGTRLTVL.

The V call is TRBV27, the J call TRBJ2-7, with D perhaps TRBD1 (8 bases). The germline gives CDR1 MNHEY, CDR2 SMNVEV (reference sequence). Deletions cut 4 bases from V and 1 base from J, with 11 bases between. The CDR3 sequence is 14 residues long. The CDR3: CASSYRGGSYEQYF. The CDR3 region has the DNA TGTGCCAGCAGTTACAGGGGGGGATCCTACGAGCAGTACTTC.

This sequence joins TRBV5-6 and TRBJ2-2; 8 bases match TRBD2. Trimming removed 0 bases from V and 1 base from J; junction bases left unmatched: 5. The CDR3 contains 17 residues. In germline, CDR1 is SGHDT, CDR2 YYEEEE. The CDR3: CASSLVLRGVNTGELFF. CDR3 coding DNA: TGTGCCAGCAGCTTGGTCCTGCGGGGGGTGAACACCGGGGAGCTGTTTTTT.